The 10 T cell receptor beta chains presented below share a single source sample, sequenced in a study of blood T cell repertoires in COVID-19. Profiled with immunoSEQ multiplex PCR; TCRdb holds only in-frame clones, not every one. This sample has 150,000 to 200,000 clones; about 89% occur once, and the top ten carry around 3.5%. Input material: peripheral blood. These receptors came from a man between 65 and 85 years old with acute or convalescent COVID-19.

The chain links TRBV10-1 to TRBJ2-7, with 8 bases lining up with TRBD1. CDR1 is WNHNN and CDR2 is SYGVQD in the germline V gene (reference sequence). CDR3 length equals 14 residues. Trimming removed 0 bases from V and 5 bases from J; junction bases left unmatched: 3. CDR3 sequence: CASSESYRGNEQYF. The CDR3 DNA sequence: TGCGCCAGCAGTGAGTCCTACAGGGGGAACGAGCAGTACTTC.

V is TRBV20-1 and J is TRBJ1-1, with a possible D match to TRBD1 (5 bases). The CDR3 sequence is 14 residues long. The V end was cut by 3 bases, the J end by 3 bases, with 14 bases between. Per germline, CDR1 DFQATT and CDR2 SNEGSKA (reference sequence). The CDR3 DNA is TGCAGTGCTAGTGGTGGGGCGTTAGACACTGAAGCTTTCTTT. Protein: CSASGGALDTEAFF.

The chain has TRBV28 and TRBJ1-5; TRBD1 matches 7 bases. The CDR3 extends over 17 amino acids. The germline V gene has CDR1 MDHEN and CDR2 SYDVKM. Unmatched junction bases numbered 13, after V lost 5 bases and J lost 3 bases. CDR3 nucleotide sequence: TGTGCCAGCAGTGCCAGACCCGGACAGGCGGACAATCAGCCCCAGCATTTT. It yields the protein CASSARPGQADNQPQHF.

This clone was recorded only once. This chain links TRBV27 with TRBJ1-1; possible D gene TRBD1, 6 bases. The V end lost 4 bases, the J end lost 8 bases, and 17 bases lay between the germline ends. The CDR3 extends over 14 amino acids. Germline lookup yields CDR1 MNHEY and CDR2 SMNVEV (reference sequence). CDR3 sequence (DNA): TGTGCCAGCAGTTCGGACAGCGCTTCGTCCGAAGCTTTCTTT. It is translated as CASSSDSASSEAFF.

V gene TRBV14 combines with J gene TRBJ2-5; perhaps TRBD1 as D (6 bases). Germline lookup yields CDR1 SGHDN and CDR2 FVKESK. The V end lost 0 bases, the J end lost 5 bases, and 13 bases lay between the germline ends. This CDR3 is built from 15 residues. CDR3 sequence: CASSQDLGAGETQYF. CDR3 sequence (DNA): TGTGCCAGCAGCCAAGATCTGGGGGCTGGGGAGACCCAGTACTTC.

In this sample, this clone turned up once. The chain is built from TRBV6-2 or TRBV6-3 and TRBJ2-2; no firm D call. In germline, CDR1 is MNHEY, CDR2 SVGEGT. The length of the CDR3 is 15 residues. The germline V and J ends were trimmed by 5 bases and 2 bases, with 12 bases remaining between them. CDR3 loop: CASSTEATNTGELFF. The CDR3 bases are TGTGCCAGCAGTACCGAAGCAACCAACACCGGGGAGCTGTTTTTT.

Here the CDR3 reads CASKGPGWSANYGYTF. The CDR3 coding sequence is TGTGCCAGCAAAGGCCCCGGGTGGTCTGCTAACTATGGCTACACCTTC. This sequence joins TRBV28 and TRBJ1-2; D uncertain. Trimming stripped 7 bases from V and 0 bases from J, with 18 bases between. This CDR3 region has 16 residues. Germline-derived CDR1 and CDR2 are MDHEN and SYDVKM.

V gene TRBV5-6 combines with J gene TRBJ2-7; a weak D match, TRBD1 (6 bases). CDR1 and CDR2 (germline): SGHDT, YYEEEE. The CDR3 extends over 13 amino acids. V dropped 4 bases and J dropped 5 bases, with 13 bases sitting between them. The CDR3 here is CASSNGQLDEQYF. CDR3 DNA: TGTGCCAGCAGCAACGGACAGCTCGACGAGCAGTACTTC.

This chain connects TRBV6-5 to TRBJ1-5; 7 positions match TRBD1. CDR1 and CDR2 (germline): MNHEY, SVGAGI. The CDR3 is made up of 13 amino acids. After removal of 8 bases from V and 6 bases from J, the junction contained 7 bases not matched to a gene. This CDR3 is CASGGQASQPQHF. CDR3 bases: TGTGCCAGCGGAGGACAGGCGTCTCAGCCCCAGCATTTT.

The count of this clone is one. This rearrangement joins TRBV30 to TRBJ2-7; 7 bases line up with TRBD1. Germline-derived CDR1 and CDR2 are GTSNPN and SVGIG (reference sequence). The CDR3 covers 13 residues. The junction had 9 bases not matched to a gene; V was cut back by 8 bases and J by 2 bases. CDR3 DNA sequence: TGTGCCCTAACCAGACAGGGCGCCTACGAGCAGTACTTC. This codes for CALTRQGAYEQYF. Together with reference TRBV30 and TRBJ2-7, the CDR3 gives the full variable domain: SQTIHQWPATLVQPVGSPLSLECTVEGTSNPNLYWYRQAAGRGLQLLFYSVGIGQISSEVPQNLSASRPQDRQFILSSKKLLLSDSGFYLCALTRQGAYEQYFGPGTRLTVT.